Following are 2 T cell receptor beta chains from one sample sequenced in a study of blood T cell repertoires in COVID-19. TCRdb's copy holds only in-frame clones and misses some; the assay was immunoSEQ multiplex PCR. The sample records 200,000 to 250,000 clones, about 88% being singletons. The material sequenced was peripheral blood. The receptors were sampled from a woman aged 50 to 60 with COVID-19, enrolled during active disease.

V and J are TRBV11-2 and TRBJ1-5; D not resolved. The CDR3 runs to 13 residues. Trimming stripped 2 bases from V and 2 bases from J, with 4 bases between. Germline CDR1 and CDR2: SGHAT and FQNNGV. The CDR3 DNA follows: TGTGCCAGCAGCTTAATCGGCAATCAGCCCCAGCATTTT. Translation gives CASSLIGNQPQHF.

This clone was seen a single time. The J gene is TRBJ1-4, the V gene TRBV5-4, with 9 positions matching TRBD1. The CDR3 consists of 17 residues. Trimming at V came to 4 bases and at J to 8 bases, leaving 15 bases not matched to a gene. Germline CDR1 is SGHNT and CDR2 is YYREEE (reference sequence). The DNA of the CDR3 is TGTGCCAGCAGCGGGGGACAGGGAAGGGTATCCGAAGAAAAACTGTTTTTT. As protein: CASSGGQGRVSEEKLFF.